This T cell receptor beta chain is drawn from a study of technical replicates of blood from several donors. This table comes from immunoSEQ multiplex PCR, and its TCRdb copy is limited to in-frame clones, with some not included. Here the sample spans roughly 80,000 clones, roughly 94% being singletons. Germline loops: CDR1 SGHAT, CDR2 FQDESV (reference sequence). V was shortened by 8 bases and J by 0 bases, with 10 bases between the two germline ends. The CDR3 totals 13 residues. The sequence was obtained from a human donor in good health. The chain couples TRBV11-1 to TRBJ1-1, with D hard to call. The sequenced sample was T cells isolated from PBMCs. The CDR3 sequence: CASGQSMNTEAFF. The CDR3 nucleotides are TGTGCCAGCGGGCAGTCCATGAACACTGAAGCTTTCTTT.